The clone carrying this T cell receptor beta chain was seen repeatedly, ten times or more. Its antigen is undetermined. The data were obtained in a study of T cell repertoires in cytomegalovirus infection. At the level of the study: Through public TCR beta signatures, both CMV infection and matching HLA type were indicated.

Via MiXCR, TCRdb re-called the reads, giving one row per CDR3 protein. This table holds under 850,000 distinct CDR3 sequences, less than 40% found once. The CDR3 loop spans 15 amino acids. Trimming at V came to 5 bases and at J to 6 bases, leaving 6 bases not matched to a gene. Germline V gene lookup returns CDR1 SEHNR and CDR2 FQNEAQ (reference sequence). Study-level findings and limits: The response measured ex vivo was dominated by TCR beta clonotypes (HLA-C-restricted and CMV-specific).

Sequenced material: PBMCs. The clonotype was recovered from a human donor in good health (CMV status not recorded). Some clones in this sample may be carry-over from other donors' samples. The rearrangement joins TRBV7-9 to TRBJ1-6; TRBD1 matches 8 bases. DNA for the CDR3: TGTGCCAGCAGCCCCGACAGGGGAGGTAATTCACCCCTCCACTTT. Encoded protein: CASSPDRGGNSPLHF.